This TCR beta chain was identified in a study of T cells expressing NK-cell markers. Germline V gives CDR1 SGHRS, CDR2 YFSETQ. The CDR3 totals 14 residues. TCRdb reprocessed the 5' RACE reads and stores each CDR3 protein as one record, lacking DNA. The sample totals approximately 8,200 distinct CDR3 sequences. As concerns this clonotype: Its antigen is not known.

Study-wide results and limits: A few donors likewise had their CD3+CD56-NKG2C+ fraction led by these clonotypes.

Sequencing used blood T cells: a sorted CD56 or NKG2C T cell subset, CD4+ or CD8+ T cells, or bulk PBMC T cells (not recorded which). The chain is built from TRBV5-1 and TRBJ1-2; as DNA is missing, the TRBD1 call by TCRdb cannot be tested. This receptor was identified in a man younger than 30 in good health. This chain's CDR3 is CASSKGQSADGYTF.